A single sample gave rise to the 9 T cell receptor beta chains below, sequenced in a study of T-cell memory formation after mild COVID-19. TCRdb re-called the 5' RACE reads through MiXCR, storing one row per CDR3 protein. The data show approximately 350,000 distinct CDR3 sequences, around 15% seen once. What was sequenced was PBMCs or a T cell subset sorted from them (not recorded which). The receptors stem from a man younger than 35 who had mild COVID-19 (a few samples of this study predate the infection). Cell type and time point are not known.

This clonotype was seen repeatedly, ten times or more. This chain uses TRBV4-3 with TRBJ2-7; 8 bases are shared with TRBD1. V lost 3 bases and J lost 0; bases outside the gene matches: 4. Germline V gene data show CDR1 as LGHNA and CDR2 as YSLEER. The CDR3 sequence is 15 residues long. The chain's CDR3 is CASSHGQGSSYEQYF. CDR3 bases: TGCGCCAGCAGCCACGGACAGGGAAGCTCCTACGAGCAGTACTTC.

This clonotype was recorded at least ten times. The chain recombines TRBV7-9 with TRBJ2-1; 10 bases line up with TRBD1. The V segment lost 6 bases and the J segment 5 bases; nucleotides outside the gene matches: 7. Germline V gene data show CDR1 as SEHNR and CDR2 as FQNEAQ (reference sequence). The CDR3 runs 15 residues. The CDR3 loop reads CASSWTGGTNNEQFF. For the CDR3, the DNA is TGTGCCAGCAGTTGGACAGGGGGTACCAACAATGAGCAGTTCTTC.

CDR3 protein: CASSPDDYNEQFF. The CDR3 DNA reads TGCGCCAGCAGCCCAGATGACTACAATGAGCAGTTCTTC. This chain links TRBV5-1 with TRBJ2-1; D is ambiguous. This CDR3 comprises 13 residues. Per germline, CDR1 SGHRS and CDR2 YFSETQ. V was trimmed by 4 bases and J by 3 bases, leaving 8 bases between them.

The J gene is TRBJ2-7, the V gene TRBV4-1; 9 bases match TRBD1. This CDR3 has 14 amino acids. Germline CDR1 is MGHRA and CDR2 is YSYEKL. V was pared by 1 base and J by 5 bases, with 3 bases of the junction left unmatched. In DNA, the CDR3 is TGCGCCAGCAGCCAAGCCGGGACAGGGCACGAGCAGTACTTC. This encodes CASSQAGTGHEQYF.

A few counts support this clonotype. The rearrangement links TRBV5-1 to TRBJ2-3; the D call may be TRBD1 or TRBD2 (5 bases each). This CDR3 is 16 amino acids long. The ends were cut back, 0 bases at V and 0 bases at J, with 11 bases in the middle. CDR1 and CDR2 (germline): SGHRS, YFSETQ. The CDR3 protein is CASSLAGAGSTDTQYF. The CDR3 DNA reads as TGCGCCAGCAGCTTGGCCGGGGCAGGTAGCACAGATACGCAGTATTTT.

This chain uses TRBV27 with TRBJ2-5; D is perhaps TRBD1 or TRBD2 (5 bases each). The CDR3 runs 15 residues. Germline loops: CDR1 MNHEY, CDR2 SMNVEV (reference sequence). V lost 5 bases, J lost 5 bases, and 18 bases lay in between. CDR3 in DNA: TGTGCCAGCAGTCCTTGGCTGGGGACGGGTGAGACCCAGTACTTC. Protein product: CASSPWLGTGETQYF.

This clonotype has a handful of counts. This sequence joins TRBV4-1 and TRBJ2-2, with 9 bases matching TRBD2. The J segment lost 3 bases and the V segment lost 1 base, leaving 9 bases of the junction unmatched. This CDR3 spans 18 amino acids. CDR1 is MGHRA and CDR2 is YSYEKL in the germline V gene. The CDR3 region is CASSQGGWLAGHTGELFF. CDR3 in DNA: TGCGCCAGCAGCCAAGGGGGGTGGCTAGCGGGGCACACCGGGGAGCTGTTTTTT.

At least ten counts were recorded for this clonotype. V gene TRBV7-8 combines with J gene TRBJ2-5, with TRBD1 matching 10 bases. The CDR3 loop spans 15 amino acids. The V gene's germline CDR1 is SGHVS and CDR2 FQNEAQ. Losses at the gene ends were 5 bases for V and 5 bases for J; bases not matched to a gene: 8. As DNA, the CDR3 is TGTGCCAGCAGCCCTACGGGACAGGGGAGGGAGACCCAGTACTTC. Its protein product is CASSPTGQGRETQYF.

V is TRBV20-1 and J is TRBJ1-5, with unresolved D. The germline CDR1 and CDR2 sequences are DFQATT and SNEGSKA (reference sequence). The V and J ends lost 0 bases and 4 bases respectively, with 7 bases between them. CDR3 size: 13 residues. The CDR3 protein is CSARDQWNQPQHF. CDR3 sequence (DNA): TGCAGTGCTAGAGATCAGTGGAATCAGCCCCAGCATTTT.